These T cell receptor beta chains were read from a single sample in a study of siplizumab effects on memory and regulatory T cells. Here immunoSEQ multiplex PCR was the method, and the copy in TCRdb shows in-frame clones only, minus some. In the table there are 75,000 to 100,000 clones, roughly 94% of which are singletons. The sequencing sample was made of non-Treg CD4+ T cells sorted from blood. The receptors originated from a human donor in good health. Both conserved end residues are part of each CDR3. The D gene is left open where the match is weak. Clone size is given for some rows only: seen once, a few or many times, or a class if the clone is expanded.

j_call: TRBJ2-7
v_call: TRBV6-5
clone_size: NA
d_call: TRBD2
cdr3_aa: CASSYLAGGNYEQYF
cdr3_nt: TGTGCCAGCAGTTACTTGGCGGGGGGGAACTACGAGCAGTACTTC

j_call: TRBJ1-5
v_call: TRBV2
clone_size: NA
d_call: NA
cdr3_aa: CASWGGGSNQPQHF
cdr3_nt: TGTGCCAGCTGGGGCGGAGGATCCAATCAGCCCCAGCATTTT

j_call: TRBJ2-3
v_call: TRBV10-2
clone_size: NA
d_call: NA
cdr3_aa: CASSESSWVDTQYF
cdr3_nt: TGCGCCAGCAGTGAGTCGAGTTGGGTAGATACGCAGTATTTT

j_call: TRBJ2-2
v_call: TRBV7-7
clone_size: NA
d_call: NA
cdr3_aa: CASSRGQSTGELFF
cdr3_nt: TGTGCCAGCAGTAGAGGGCAGAGCACCGGGGAGCTGTTTTTT

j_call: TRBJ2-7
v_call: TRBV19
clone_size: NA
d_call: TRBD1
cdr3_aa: CASSISGQGIYEQYF
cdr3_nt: TGTGCCAGTAGTATCTCAGGACAGGGGATCTACGAGCAGTACTTC

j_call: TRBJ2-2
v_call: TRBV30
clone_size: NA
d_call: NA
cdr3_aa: CAWSVLGGELFF
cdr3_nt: TGTGCCTGGAGTGTACTAGGGGGGGAGCTGTTTTTT

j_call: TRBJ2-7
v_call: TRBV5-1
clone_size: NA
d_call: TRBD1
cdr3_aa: CASKIGRDSYEQYF
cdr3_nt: TGCGCCAGCAAGATAGGAAGGGACAGCTACGAGCAGTACTTC

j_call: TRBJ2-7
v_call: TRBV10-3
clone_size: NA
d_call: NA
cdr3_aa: CAISEGIQGWEQYF
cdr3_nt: TGTGCCATCAGTGAAGGAATCCAGGGATGGGAGCAGTACTTC

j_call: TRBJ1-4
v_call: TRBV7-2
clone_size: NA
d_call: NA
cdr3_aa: CASSLENGKLFF
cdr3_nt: TGTGCCAGCAGCCTTGAGAATGGAAAACTGTTTTTT

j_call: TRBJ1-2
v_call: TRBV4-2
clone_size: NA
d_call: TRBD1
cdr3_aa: CASSHAGTGTNYGYTF
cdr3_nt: TGTGCCAGCAGCCACGCCGGGACAGGGACTAACTATGGCTACACCTTC

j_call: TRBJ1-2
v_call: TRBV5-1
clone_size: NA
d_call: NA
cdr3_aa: CASSLDGGVYGYTF
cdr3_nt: TGCGCCAGCAGCTTGGACGGGGGTGTCTATGGCTACACCTTC

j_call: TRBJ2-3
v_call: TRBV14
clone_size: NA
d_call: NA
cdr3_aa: CASSQELTDTQYF
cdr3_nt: TGTGCCAGCAGCCAAGAACTCACAGATACGCAGTATTTT

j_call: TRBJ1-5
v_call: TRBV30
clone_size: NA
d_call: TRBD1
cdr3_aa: CAWTKDRGNQPQHF
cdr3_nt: TGTGCCTGGACTAAGGACAGGGGTAATCAGCCCCAGCATTTT

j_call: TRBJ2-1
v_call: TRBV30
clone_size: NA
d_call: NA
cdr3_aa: CAWRPFRAEVSYNEQFF
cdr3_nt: TGTGCCTGGAGGCCATTTAGAGCGGAAGTGTCCTACAATGAGCAGTTCTTC

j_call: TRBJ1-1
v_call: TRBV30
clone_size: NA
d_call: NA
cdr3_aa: CAWTPGQNTEAFF
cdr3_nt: TGTGCCTGGACTCCGGGGCAGAACACTGAAGCTTTCTTT

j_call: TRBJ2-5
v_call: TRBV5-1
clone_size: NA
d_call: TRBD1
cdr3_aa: CASSRKGQSQETQYF
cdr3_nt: TGCGCCAGCAGCCGTAAGGGACAGTCCCAAGAGACCCAGTACTTC

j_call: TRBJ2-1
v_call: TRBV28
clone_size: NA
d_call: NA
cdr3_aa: CASSLGLAEQFF
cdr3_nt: TGTGCCAGCAGTTTGGGTCTAGCTGAGCAGTTCTTC

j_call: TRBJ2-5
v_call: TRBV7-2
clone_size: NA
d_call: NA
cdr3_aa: CASSLEIFGTQYF
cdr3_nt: TGTGCCAGCAGCTTAGAAATTTTCGGGACCCAGTACTTC

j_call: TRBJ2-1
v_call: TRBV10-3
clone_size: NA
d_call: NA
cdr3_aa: CAISGSPRVDEQFF
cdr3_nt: TGTGCCATCAGCGGGAGCCCTAGAGTCGATGAGCAGTTCTTC

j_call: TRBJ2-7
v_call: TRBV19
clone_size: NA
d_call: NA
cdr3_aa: CASSAHASYEQYF
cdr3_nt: TGTGCCAGTAGTGCCCACGCCTCCTACGAGCAGTACTTC

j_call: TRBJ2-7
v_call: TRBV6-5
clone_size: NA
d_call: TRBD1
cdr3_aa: CASSYSRTGKTYEQYF
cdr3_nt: TGTGCCAGCAGTTACTCTAGGACAGGGAAGACCTACGAGCAGTACTTC

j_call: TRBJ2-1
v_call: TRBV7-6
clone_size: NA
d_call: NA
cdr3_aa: CASSLRGGINEQFF
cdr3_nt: TGTGCCAGCAGCTTACGAGGCGGGATCAATGAGCAGTTCTTC

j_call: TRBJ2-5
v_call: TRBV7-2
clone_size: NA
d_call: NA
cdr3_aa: CASSLVDSLGSQYF
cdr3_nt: TGTGCCAGCAGCTTAGTCGACTCCCTGGGGTCCCAGTACTTC

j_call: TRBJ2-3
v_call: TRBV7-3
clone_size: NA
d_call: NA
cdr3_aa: CASSLTKGSGDTQYF
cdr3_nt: TGTGCCAGCAGCTTAACAAAGGGGTCCGGAGATACGCAGTATTTT

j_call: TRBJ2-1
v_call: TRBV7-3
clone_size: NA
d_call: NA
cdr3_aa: CASSSDLFNEQFF
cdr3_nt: TGTGCCAGCAGCTCGGACCTATTTAATGAGCAGTTCTTC

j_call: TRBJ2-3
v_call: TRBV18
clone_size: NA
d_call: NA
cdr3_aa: CASSPAINTQYF
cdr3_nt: TGTGCCAGCTCACCGGCGATTAATACGCAGTATTTT

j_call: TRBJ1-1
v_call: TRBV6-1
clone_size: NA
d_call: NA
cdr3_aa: CASSELERPAFF
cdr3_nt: TGTGCCAGCAGTGAATTGGAAAGACCAGCTTTCTTT

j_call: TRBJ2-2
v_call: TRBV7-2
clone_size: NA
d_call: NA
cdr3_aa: CASSLMTRANTGELFF
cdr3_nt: TGTGCCAGCAGCTTGATGACTAGGGCGAACACCGGGGAGCTGTTTTTT

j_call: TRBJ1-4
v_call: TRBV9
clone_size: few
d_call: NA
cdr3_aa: CASSVDSLNEKLFF
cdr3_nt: TGTGCCAGCAGCGTCGACAGCCTGAATGAAAAACTGTTTTTT

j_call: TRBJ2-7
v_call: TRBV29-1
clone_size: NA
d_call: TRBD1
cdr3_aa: CSVARTGTYEQYF
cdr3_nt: TGCAGCGTTGCGCGGACAGGGACCTACGAGCAGTACTTC

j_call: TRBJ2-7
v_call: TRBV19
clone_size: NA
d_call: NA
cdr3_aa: CASSDPPGLTYEQYF
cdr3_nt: TGTGCCAGTAGTGACCCGCCGGGGTTAACCTACGAGCAGTACTTC

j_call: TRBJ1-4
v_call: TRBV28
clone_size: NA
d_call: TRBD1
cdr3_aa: CASSLTKGAREKLFF
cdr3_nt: TGTGCCAGCAGTTTGACGAAGGGGGCGCGAGAAAAACTGTTTTTT

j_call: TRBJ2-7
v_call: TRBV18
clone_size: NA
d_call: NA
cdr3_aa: CASSPSAEFTYEQYF
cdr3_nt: TGTGCCAGCTCACCAAGTGCAGAGTTCACCTACGAGCAGTACTTC

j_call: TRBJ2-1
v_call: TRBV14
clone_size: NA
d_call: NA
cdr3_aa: CASSMLSPRRGFSYNEQFF
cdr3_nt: TGTGCCAGCAGTATGCTCTCCCCTAGGAGGGGATTTTCCTACAATGAGCAGTTCTTC

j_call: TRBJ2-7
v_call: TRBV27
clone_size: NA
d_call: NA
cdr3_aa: CASSSQNEQYF
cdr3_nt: TGTGCCAGCAGTAGTCAGAACGAGCAGTACTTC

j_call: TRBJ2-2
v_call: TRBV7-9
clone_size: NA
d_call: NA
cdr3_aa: CASTRLVGGELFF
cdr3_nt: TGTGCCAGCACGCGACTAGTTGGCGGGGAGCTGTTTTTT

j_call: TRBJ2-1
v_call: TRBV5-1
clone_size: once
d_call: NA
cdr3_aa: CASSLGFPMDSQFRIEQFF
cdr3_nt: TGCGCCAGCAGCTTGGGTTTTCCCATGGACTCCCAGTTTCGGATTGAGCAGTTCTTC

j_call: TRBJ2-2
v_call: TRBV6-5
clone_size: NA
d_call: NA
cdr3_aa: CASSYLGMNTGELFF
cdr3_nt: TGTGCCAGCAGTTACCTCGGGATGAACACCGGGGAGCTGTTTTTT

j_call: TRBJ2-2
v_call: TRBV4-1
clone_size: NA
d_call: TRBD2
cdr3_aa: CASSCPLAGGPGTGELFF
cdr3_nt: TGCGCCAGCAGCTGTCCCCTAGCGGGAGGGCCGGGCACCGGGGAGCTGTTTTTT

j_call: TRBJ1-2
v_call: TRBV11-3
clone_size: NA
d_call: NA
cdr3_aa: CASSLVGIRGYTF
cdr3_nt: TGTGCCAGCAGCTTAGTCGGGATTCGGGGCTACACCTTC

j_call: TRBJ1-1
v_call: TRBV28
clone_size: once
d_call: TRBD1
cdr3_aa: CASTPWGAGGNLRAFF
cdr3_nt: TGTGCCAGCACCCCCTGGGGGGCAGGGGGTAACTTACGGGCTTTCTTT

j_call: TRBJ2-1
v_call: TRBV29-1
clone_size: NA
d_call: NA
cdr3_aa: CSAGHLSYNEQFF
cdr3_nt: TGCAGCGCTGGACACCTCTCCTACAATGAGCAGTTCTTC

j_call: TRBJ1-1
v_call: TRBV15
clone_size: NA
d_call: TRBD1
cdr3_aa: CATSRDLLSGGYTEAFF
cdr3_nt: TGTGCCACCAGCAGAGATTTACTGTCAGGGGGGTACACTGAAGCTTTCTTT